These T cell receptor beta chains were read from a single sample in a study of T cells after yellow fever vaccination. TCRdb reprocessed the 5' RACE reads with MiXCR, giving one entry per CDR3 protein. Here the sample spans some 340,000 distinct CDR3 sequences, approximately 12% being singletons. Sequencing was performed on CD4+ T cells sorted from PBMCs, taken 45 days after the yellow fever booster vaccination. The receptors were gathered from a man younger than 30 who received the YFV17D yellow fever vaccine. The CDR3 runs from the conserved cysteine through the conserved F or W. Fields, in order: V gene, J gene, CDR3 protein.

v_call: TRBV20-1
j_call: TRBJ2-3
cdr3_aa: CSARDLWGGTDTQYF

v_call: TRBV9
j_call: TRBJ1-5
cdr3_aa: CASSVGVLDQPQHF

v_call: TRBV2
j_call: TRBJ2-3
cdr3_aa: CASSEGNRRGTDTQYF

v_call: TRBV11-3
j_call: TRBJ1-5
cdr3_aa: CASSLPGMHRLKGPQHF

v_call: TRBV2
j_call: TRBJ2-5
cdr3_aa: CANNLRETQYF

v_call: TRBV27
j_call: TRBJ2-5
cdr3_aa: CASSYNTRRETQYF

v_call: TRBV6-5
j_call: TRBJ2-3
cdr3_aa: CASSYTQVTDTQYF

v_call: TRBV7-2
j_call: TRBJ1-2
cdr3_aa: CASSRRTGDGYTF

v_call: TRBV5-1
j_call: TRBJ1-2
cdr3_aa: CASSLAGGRDGYTF

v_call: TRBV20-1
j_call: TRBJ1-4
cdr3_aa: CSAVRDRKLFF

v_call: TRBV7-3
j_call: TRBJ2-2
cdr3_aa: CASSPPGSTGELFF

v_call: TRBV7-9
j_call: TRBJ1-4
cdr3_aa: CASSPGAGELTNEKLFF

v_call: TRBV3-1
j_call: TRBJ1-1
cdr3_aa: CASSTRPGAAEAFF

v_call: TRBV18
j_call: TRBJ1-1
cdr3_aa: CASSPLTGENTEAFF

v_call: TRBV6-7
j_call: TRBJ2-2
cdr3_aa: CASRTLRLTGELFF

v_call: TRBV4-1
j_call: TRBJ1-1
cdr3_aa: CASSPGADPNTEAFF

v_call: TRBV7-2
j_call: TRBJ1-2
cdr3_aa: CASSRGQNYGYTF

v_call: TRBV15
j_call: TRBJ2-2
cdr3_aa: CATSRTGLTGELFF

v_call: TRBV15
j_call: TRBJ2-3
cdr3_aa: CATTGTGKDTQYF

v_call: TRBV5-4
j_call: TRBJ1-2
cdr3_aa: CASSFNAARLWDYTF